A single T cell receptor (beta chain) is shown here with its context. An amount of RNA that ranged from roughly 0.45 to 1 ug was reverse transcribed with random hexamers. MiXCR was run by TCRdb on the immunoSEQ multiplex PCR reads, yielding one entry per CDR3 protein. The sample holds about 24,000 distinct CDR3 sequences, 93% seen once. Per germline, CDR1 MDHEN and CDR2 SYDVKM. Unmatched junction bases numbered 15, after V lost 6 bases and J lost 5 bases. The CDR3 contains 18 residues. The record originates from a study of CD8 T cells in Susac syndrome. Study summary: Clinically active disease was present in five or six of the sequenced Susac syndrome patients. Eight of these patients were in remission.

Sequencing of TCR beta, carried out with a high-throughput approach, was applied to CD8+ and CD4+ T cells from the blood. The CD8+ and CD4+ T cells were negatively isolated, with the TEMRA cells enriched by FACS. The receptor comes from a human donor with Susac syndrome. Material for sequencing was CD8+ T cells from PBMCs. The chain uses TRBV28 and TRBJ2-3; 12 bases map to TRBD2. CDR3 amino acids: CASSHGRTSGVRQDTQYF. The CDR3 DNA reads TGTGCCAGCAGCCACGGCAGGACTAGCGGGGTTCGGCAAGATACGCAGTATTTT.